The 27 T cell receptor beta chains in this list originate from one sample, sequenced in a study of persistence of HIV-infected CD4 T cells. The antigens of these receptors remain unknown. Sequencing used immunoSEQ version 4 in survey mode. Libraries were prepared by immunoSEQ multiplex PCR; TCRdb keeps only in-frame clonotypes and omits some of them. The data contain 40,000 to 60,000 clones, around 90% of them singletons. This nonspecific control used anti-CD3/anti-CD28 bead stimulation of CD4+ T cells. Sorting selected CD4+ T cells upregulating both CD40 ligand and CD69. The specimen was CD4+ T cells sorted from PBMCs after 18-hour stimulation, collected from a patient who received antiretroviral therapy. The origin of the receptors is an adult woman with HIV who was CMV-seropositive.

The genes are TRBV9 and TRBJ2-1; D may be TRBD2 (6 bases). V was trimmed by 0 bases and J by 8 bases, leaving 15 bases between them. The V gene's germline CDR1 is SGDLS and CDR2 YYNGEE. The CDR3 contains 15 residues. The CDR3 DNA is TGTGCCAGCAGCGTAGGGGGAGGAACTTGGGATGAGCAGTTCTTC. Residues: CASSVGGGTWDEQFF.

This chain joins TRBV28 and TRBJ2-4, with 12 nucleotides matching TRBD2. CDR1 is MDHEN, CDR2 SYDVKM, per germline. The CDR3 has 14 amino acids. The ends lost 5 bases at V and 7 bases at J; junction bases unmatched: 3. CDR3 bases: TGTGCCAGCAGTCTGACTAGCGGGAGTAACATTCAGTACTTC. Translation: CASSLTSGSNIQYF.

The CDR3 here is CASSFLTEGNTF. CDR3 bases: TGTGCCAGCAGCTTCTTGACAGAGGGAAACACCTTC. The rearrangement uses TRBV5-5 and TRBJ1-2; a possible D gene is TRBD1 (5 bases). Looked up from germline, CDR1 is SGHKS and CDR2 is YYEKEE (reference sequence). V was clipped by 2 bases and J by 12 bases, with 14 bases between them. This CDR3 comprises 12 residues. Variable domain in full (rest from reference TRBV5-5 and TRBJ1-2): DAGVTQSPTHLIKTRGQQVTLRCSPISGHKSVSWYQQVLGQGPQFIFQYYEKEERGRGNFPDRFSARQFPNYSSELNVNALLLGDSALYLCASSFLTEGNTFGSGTRLTVV.

The gene calls are TRBV28 and TRBJ1-1; D not certain. V was shortened by 6 bases and J by 7 bases, with 18 bases between the two germline ends. The germline gives CDR1 MDHEN, CDR2 SYDVKM. The CDR3 extends over 14 amino acids. As DNA, the CDR3 is TGTGCCAGCAGCGACGCAAACCCACCAGGTGAAGCTTTCTTT. This codes for CASSDANPPGEAFF.

The gene calls are TRBV10-3 and TRBJ2-7, with 11 bases aligning to TRBD2. The CDR3 sequence is 15 residues long. The V gene end was trimmed by 7 bases and the J gene end by 6 bases; junction bases not matched to a gene: 11. Looked up from germline, CDR1 is ENHRY and CDR2 is SYGVKD. The CDR3 bases are TGTGCCATCAAACGGACTAGCGGGTCCAATGGCGAGCAGTACTTC. Protein sequence: CAIKRTSGSNGEQYF.

The CDR3 nucleotides are TGTGCCAGCAGCTCCTCAGGGGTGACAGGGGTTCAGCCCCAGCATTTT. Translated: CASSSSGVTGVQPQHF. The chain has TRBV5-5 and TRBJ1-5, with 8 bases aligning to TRBD1. This CDR3 contains 16 residues. Germline V gene data show CDR1 as SGHKS and CDR2 as YYEKEE (reference sequence). After removal of 3 bases from V and 6 bases from J, the junction contained 11 bases not matched to a gene.

The gene calls are TRBV19 and TRBJ1-5, with D maybe TRBD1 (5 bases). From germline, CDR1 is LNHDA and CDR2 SQIVND (reference sequence). This CDR3 has 13 residues. V was shortened by 5 bases and J by 2 bases, with 7 bases between the two germline ends. The CDR3 sequence: CASSLTGNQPQHF. DNA for the CDR3: TGTGCCAGTAGTCTGACAGGCAATCAGCCCCAGCATTTT. The full variable domain, completed using reference TRBV19 and TRBJ1-5, is DGGITQSPKYLFRKEGQNVTLSCEQNLNHDAMYWYRQDPGQGLRLIYYSQIVNDFQKGDIAEGYSVSREKKESFPLTVTSAQKNPTAFYLCASSLTGNQPQHFGDGTRLSIL.

CDR3: CASSQGRVGGYTF. The CDR3 coding sequence is TGTGCCAGCAGCCAAGGCAGGGTTGGTGGCTACACCTTC. The chain carries TRBV3-1 (or the pseudogene TRBV3-2) and TRBJ1-2, with a tentative D call TRBD1 (5 bases). V was clipped by 1 base and J by 7 bases, with 10 bases between them. CDR1 is LGHDT, CDR2 YNNKEL, per germline (reference sequence). The CDR3 has 13 amino acids.

The J gene is TRBJ1-1, the V gene TRBV5-5; maybe TRBD1 (6 bases). Germline assignment: CDR1 SGHKS and CDR2 YYEKEE (reference sequence). V was trimmed by 4 bases and J by 8 bases, leaving 12 bases between them. The CDR3 consists of 12 residues. CDR3 nucleotides: TGTGCCAGCAGCATAGCGGGGGCAGAAGCTTTCTTT. It codes for CASSIAGAEAFF.

V gene TRBV9 combines with J gene TRBJ1-3, with D perhaps TRBD1 (5 bases). CDR1 is SGDLS, CDR2 YYNGEE, per germline. V lost 4 bases to trimming and J lost 0 bases, with 11 bases between them. This CDR3 contains 15 residues. The CDR3 region has the DNA TGTGCCAGCAGCTCGCAGGGCAACTCTGGAAACACCATATATTTT. As protein: CASSSQGNSGNTIYF. The whole variable domain, filled in from reference TRBV9 and TRBJ1-3, reads DSGVTQTPKHLITATGQRVTLRCSPRSGDLSVYWYQQSLDQGLQFLIQYYNGEERAKGNILERFSAQQFPDLHSELNLSSLELGDSALYFCASSSQGNSGNTIYFGEGSWLTVV.

The gene calls are TRBV6-4 and TRBJ1-1, with D maybe TRBD1 (5 bases). Per the germline V gene, CDR1 is MRHNA and CDR2 is SNTAGT. Trimming took off 0 bases at V and 1 base at J, with 12 bases between the two ends. The CDR3 loop spans 16 amino acids. In DNA, the CDR3 is TGTGCCAGCAGTGACTCGATGCGAAGGGGGAACACTGAAGCTTTCTTT. Its translation: CASSDSMRRGNTEAFF.

The genes are TRBV19 and TRBJ1-2, with D unclear. V dropped 6 bases and J dropped 0 bases, with 20 bases sitting between them. The CDR3 length is 17 residues. CDR1 and CDR2 from the germline V gene are LNHDA and SQIVND (reference sequence). CDR3 in amino acids: CASSLGIPGSTNYGYTF. The CDR3 DNA is TGTGCCAGTAGCCTGGGAATACCTGGGTCGACTAACTATGGCTACACCTTC.

The chain has TRBV19 and TRBJ2-5; D gene uncertain. The germline gives CDR1 LNHDA, CDR2 SQIVND (reference sequence). Trimming removed 1 base at V and 7 bases at J, with 13 bases between. The CDR3 is 14 residues long. CDR3 sequence: CASSIGASKGTQYF. For the CDR3, the DNA is TGTGCCAGTAGTATAGGGGCTAGTAAGGGGACCCAGTACTTC.

V and J are TRBV2 and TRBJ1-2; tentative D call: TRBD1 (5 bases). The CDR3 totals 13 residues. The V gene lost 2 bases and the J gene lost 9 bases, with 13 bases spanning the gap. From germline, CDR1 is SNHLY and CDR2 FYNNEI. The CDR3 DNA is TGTGCCAGCAGTGAAACAAGGGGTCATAGCTACACCTTC. The encoded protein is CASSETRGHSYTF.

The rearrangement uses TRBV27 and TRBJ1-6; D uncertain. Germline CDR1 reads MNHEY; CDR2 reads SMNVEV (reference sequence). The CDR3 runs 16 residues. V was trimmed by 5 bases and J by 0 bases, leaving 11 bases between them. The CDR3 DNA is TGTGCCAGCAGTCCTCGATTAAGCTCCTATAATTCACCCCTCCACTTT. It is translated as CASSPRLSSYNSPLHF.

The chain is built from TRBV5-1 and TRBJ2-7; 10 bases are shared with TRBD1. V shed 3 bases and J 5 bases; nucleotides not matched to a gene: 8. Per germline, CDR1 SGHRS and CDR2 YFSETQ. This CDR3 contains 15 residues. DNA for the CDR3: TGCGCCAGCAGCTATACCGGGACAGGGGCCGACGAGCAGTACTTC. Protein: CASSYTGTGADEQYF.

This clone has only one observation. This chain joins TRBV7-9 and TRBJ2-3; 9 bases line up with TRBD1. Trimming took 6 bases from V and 3 from J; bases not matched to a gene: 7. In germline, CDR1 is SEHNR, CDR2 FQNEAQ (reference sequence). The length of the CDR3 is 15 residues. CDR3 sequence (DNA): TGTGCCAGCAGTACTCCCGGACAGGGGACAGATACGCAGTATTTT. It translates to CASSTPGQGTDTQYF.

V and J are TRBV6-5 and TRBJ2-7; D might be TRBD2 (5 bases). Germline CDR1 and CDR2: MNHEY and SVGAGI. CDR3 size: 15 residues. V lost 0 bases and J 3 bases, leaving 12 bases between the germline ends. In DNA, the CDR3 is TGTGCCAGCAGTTACTCGGTCTCCGGACTCTACGAGCAGTACTTC. It codes for CASSYSVSGLYEQYF.

CDR3 protein: CASSLFYEQYF. In DNA form, the CDR3 reads TGTGCCAGCAGTTTATTCTACGAGCAGTACTTC. V and J are TRBV28 and TRBJ2-7; D remains ambiguous. The CDR3 spans 11 residues. V lost 1 base to trimming and J lost 3 bases, with 1 base between them. Germline loops: CDR1 MDHEN, CDR2 SYDVKM.

A single count supports this clone. V gene TRBV29-1 combines with J gene TRBJ2-4; 7 bases are a match to TRBD1. Trimming cost V 6 bases and J 0 bases; bases outside gene matches: 8. CDR1 is SQVTM and CDR2 is ANQGSEA in the germline V gene. This CDR3 spans 15 amino acids. The CDR3 loop reads CSVKTGVLAKNIQYF. Written as DNA, the CDR3 is TGCAGCGTCAAAACAGGGGTTCTAGCCAAAAACATTCAGTACTTC. Using reference TRBV29-1 and TRBJ2-4 for the parts outside the CDR3, the full variable domain is SAVISQKPSRDICQRGTSLTIQCQVDSQVTMMFWYRQQPGQSLTLIATANQGSEATYESGFVIDKFPISRPNLTFSTLTVSNMSPEDSSIYLCSVKTGVLAKNIQYFGAGTRLSVL.

The chain couples TRBV2 to TRBJ1-1; TRBD1 agrees at 8 bases. J gave up 10 bases and V 4 bases, and 5 bases lay outside the gene matches. The CDR3 has 12 residues. The germline V gene has CDR1 SNHLY and CDR2 FYNNEI. The DNA of the CDR3 is TGTGCCAGCAGTGTCAGGGGGCGGGGAGCTTTCTTT. Protein product: CASSVRGRGAFF.

This chain joins TRBV7-8 and TRBJ2-7; D may be TRBD1 (7 bases). In germline, CDR1 is SGHVS, CDR2 FQNEAQ. Between the trimmed V and J ends, which lost 5 bases and 0 bases, there was a span of 23 bases. This CDR3 has 18 amino acids. CDR3 protein: CASSHSLGRGQSSYEQYF. As DNA, the CDR3 is TGTGCCAGCAGCCACTCCTTGGGGCGGGGACAGAGCTCCTACGAGCAGTACTTC.

The V call is TRBV10-3, the J call TRBJ2-5; TRBD1 matches 7 bases. CDR1 is ENHRY and CDR2 is SYGVKD in the germline V gene. The CDR3 is 12 residues long. Unmatched junction bases numbered 1, after V lost 6 bases and J lost 3 bases. CDR3 protein: CAIRGTEETQYF. The CDR3 nucleotides are TGTGCCATCAGAGGGACAGAAGAGACCCAGTACTTC.

The V call is TRBV7-8, the J call TRBJ2-1; no definite D call. The V gene lost 5 bases and the J gene lost 0 bases, with 14 bases spanning the gap. This CDR3 comprises 16 residues. CDR1 and CDR2 (germline): SGHVS, FQNEAQ. The DNA of the CDR3 is TGTGCCAGCAGCCTTACGGACGTTAGCTCCTACAATGAGCAGTTCTTC. Its protein is CASSLTDVSSYNEQFF.

This chain connects TRBV9 to TRBJ2-5; tentatively, D is TRBD2 (5 bases). Germline-derived CDR1 and CDR2 are SGDLS and YYNGEE. Trimming shortened V by 0 bases and J by 5 bases, and 8 bases separated the two germline ends. The CDR3 is 13 amino acids. The CDR3 is CASSVGGRETQYF. The CDR3 DNA is TGTGCCAGCAGCGTAGGAGGGCGGGAGACCCAGTACTTC.

This clone was picked up one time. V gene TRBV19 combines with J gene TRBJ2-6; 7 nucleotides line up with TRBD2. CDR3 length: 17 amino acids. Unmatched junction bases numbered 6, after V lost 4 bases and J lost 0 bases. Germline CDR1 reads LNHDA; CDR2 reads SQIVND (reference sequence). The CDR3 sequence: CASSKGLFSSGANVLTF. As DNA, the CDR3 is TGTGCCAGTAGTAAGGGACTATTTTCCTCTGGGGCCAACGTCCTGACTTTC.

This clone has only one observation. The chain carries TRBV28 and TRBJ1-2; a weak D match, TRBD1 (6 bases). Germline loops: CDR1 MDHEN, CDR2 SYDVKM. This CDR3 has 18 amino acids. Between the trimmed V and J ends, which lost 5 bases and 1 base, there was a span of 23 bases. The CDR3 protein is CASSPMGDKERDNYGYTF. CDR3 nucleotides: TGTGCCAGCAGTCCTATGGGGGACAAGGAACGAGATAACTATGGCTACACCTTC.